This entry is about one TCR beta chain. What it binds is unknown. The record originates from a study of cytomegalovirus exposure and HLA in healthy donors. Data came from immunoSEQ multiplex PCR; TCRdb stores just in-frame clones and leaves some out. This sample has about 160,000 clones; roughly 96% occur once, and the top ten carry approximately 0.82%. Germline V lookup: CDR1 SGHRS, CDR2 YFSETQ. V lost 0 bases and J 2 bases, leaving 20 bases between the germline ends. The CDR3 has 18 residues. The study, taken as a whole, reports: Cytomegalovirus status was reportedly diagnosed by the classifier with high specificity and sensitivity. Across donors, most TCRs were seen rarely, yet some public ones were widespread. Researchers counted 180 or so TCR beta chains as cytomegalovirus-associated.

This receptor was taken from a woman younger than 30 in good health and CMV-seronegative. The genes are TRBV5-1 and TRBJ2-5; TRBD1 is a possible D gene (7 bases). Sequencing used PBMCs. The CDR3 DNA reads TGCGCCAGCAGCTTGGGCCAGGAGGGACAGTTCCTACAAGAGACCCAGTACTTC. Translated, it gives CASSLGQEGQFLQETQYF.